The sequence of this T cell receptor (beta chain) was determined in a study of OX40 agonist ivuxolimab in advanced cancers. A note on the overall study: Ivuxolimab was a fully human IgG2 agonistic monoclonal antibody targeting the costimulatory receptor OX40 (CD134). Intravenous ivuxolimab was administered to patients every 2 weeks at six dose levels: 0.01, 0.1, 0.3, 1.5, 3 and 10 mg/kg. Of the roughly 50 dose-escalation patients, hepatocellular carcinoma was present in approximately 20, melanoma in approximately 15, renal cell carcinoma in 9 and head and neck cancer in 9. In the dose-escalation cohort, roughly 80% of patients were male, and the mean age was about 55 years, with a range of about 23 to 90. Prior anti-PD-1, anti-PD-L1 or anti-CTLA-4 therapy was permitted, and about two fifths of dose-escalation patients had received checkpoint inhibitors. Three dose-escalation patients achieved partial responses, one with hepatocellular carcinoma and two with cutaneous melanoma. The point of sequencing TCRbeta in the periphery was to test whether ivuxolimab changed TCR sequence diversity and drove clonal T-cell expansion. The paper reports the monotherapy dose-escalation portion (N = 52 patients) of the phase I ivuxolimab trial. General conclusions and limits of the study: After ivuxolimab, more expanded clones were found on average in CD8+ T cells than in CD4+ T cells. At doses of 0.1 to 3.0 mg/kg, clonal expansion of both CD4+ and CD8+ T cells in blood was seen between baseline and week 6. The antigen specificity of the clonally expanded peripheral T cells was not determined. Low levels of normalized T-cell clonal expansion were also shown by some nonresponding patients. Partial responders in the 0.1-3.0 mg/kg groups had among the lowest normalized peripheral clonal expansion, especially among CD8+ T cells.

Regarding this clone: No cognate antigen has been identified for it. No quality values exist for individual bases; no much larger clone is one base distant.

The trial excluded patients who had a history of autoimmune disease or who were on systemic immunosuppression. In every dose cohort, peripheral blood was drawn for TCR sequencing at baseline, cycle 4 day 1, and cycle 7 day 1. Samples were obtained from an open-label, multicenter, first-in-human phase I dose-escalation trial of ivuxolimab. The trial enrolled adults with locally advanced or metastatic head and neck squamous cell, hepatocellular, melanoma or renal cell carcinoma. Before TCR sequencing, CD4+ and CD8+ T cells were separately sorted from peripheral blood. The CDR3 holds 15 amino acids from the cysteine to the phenylalanine. Left in the record is the CDR3 DNA by itself, 45 bases read in frame from the first base. Clipping removes 2 bases from V and 1 base from J, with 2 as the unmatched junction base count. From the germline V gene, CDR1 is SGHTA and CDR2 is FQGNSA. For sequencing of the TCRbeta CDR3 region, genomic DNA was extracted from the sorted cells. The immunoSEQ Assay was used to sequence the TCRbeta CDR3 regions. TCRdb limited this immuneACCESS table to in-frame rearrangements with V and J called. A share of clones is missing; checked studies link under half to unresolved V genes, and the rest is unexplained. This sample comprises approximately 110,000 clones, around 90% of them detected only once. Of the sample, under 0.95% falls within the top ten clones.

The TCR originated in an adult with an advanced solid tumor such as melanoma, head and neck, liver or kidney cancer. Sequences were derived from CD4+ or CD8+ T cells sorted from blood, sampled in a trial of the OX40 agonist ivuxolimab. The chain was built from TRBV7-2 and TRBJ2-1; a stretch of 7 junction bases matches TRBD1. The nucleotide sequence is given as TGTGCCAGCAGCTTAAGACAGGGATCCTACAATGAGCAGTTCTTC. The translation is CASSLRQGSYNEQFF.